The 24 T cell receptor beta chains below come from one sample, sequenced in a study of blood T cell repertoires in COVID-19. Clones were sequenced by immunoSEQ multiplex PCR, and TCRdb holds only the in-frame ones, with some missing. The sample shows some 200,000 clones, about 89% of them seen only once. Material: peripheral blood. These receptors were collected from a middle-aged woman with acute or convalescent COVID-19.

This sequence joins TRBV6-2 or TRBV6-3 and TRBJ2-7; TRBD1 matches at 7 bases. In germline, CDR1 is MNHEY, CDR2 SVGEGT. V trimming: 5 bases; J trimming: 1 base; junction bases outside the gene matches: 8. The CDR3 is made up of 15 amino acids. In DNA form, the CDR3 reads TGTGCCAGCAGTCTTGACAGGGAAGAGTCCTACGAGCAGTACGTC. Amino acids: CASSLDREESYEQYV.

The J gene is TRBJ1-1, the V gene TRBV10-1; D is possibly TRBD1 (5 bases). The CDR3 loop spans 16 amino acids. V lost 0 bases, J lost 5 bases, and 16 bases lay in between. Germline V gene sequence: CDR1 WNHNN, CDR2 SYGVQD (reference sequence). The DNA for the CDR3 is TGCGCCAGCAGTGAGTCTTGGCAGGGTAGTGGAACTGAAGCTTTCTTT. Its protein product is CASSESWQGSGTEAFF.

This sequence joins TRBV19 and TRBJ1-1; 7 positions match TRBD1. Looked up from germline, CDR1 is LNHDA and CDR2 is SQIVND (reference sequence). The CDR3 runs to 16 residues. V lost 5 bases, J lost 8 bases, and 17 bases stayed unmatched. The chain's CDR3 is CASSPTGSVEVAEAFF. CDR3 in DNA: TGTGCCAGTAGTCCGACAGGGTCGGTGGAGGTAGCGGAAGCTTTCTTT.

This chain joins TRBV28 and TRBJ1-2; D perhaps matches TRBD1 (5 bases). There are 15 residues in the CDR3. Germline V CDR1 and CDR2: MDHEN, SYDVKM. Trimming took 3 bases from V and 0 from J, leaving 11 bases between them. The CDR3 region is CASSFTGAANYGYTF. The DNA for the CDR3 is TGTGCCAGCAGTTTCACAGGTGCAGCTAACTATGGCTACACCTTC.

The gene calls are TRBV19 and TRBJ1-6; the D is unclear. V was pared by 4 bases and J by 7 bases, with 8 bases between. The CDR3 loop spans 13 amino acids. Germline V gene lookup returns CDR1 LNHDA and CDR2 SQIVND (reference sequence). Written as DNA, the CDR3 is TGTGCCAGTAGTAGCTCCGGGAATTCACCCCTCCACTTT. Translating gives CASSSSGNSPLHF. The entire variable domain, with the rest obtained from reference TRBV19 and TRBJ1-6, is as follows: DGGITQSPKYLFRKEGQNVTLSCEQNLNHDAMYWYRQDPGQGLRLIYYSQIVNDFQKGDIAEGYSVSREKKESFPLTVTSAQKNPTAFYLCASSSSGNSPLHFGNGTRLTVT.

V is TRBV19 and J is TRBJ1-2; D uncertain. The CDR3 loop spans 15 amino acids. Trimming took 6 bases from V and 0 from J, leaving 14 bases between them. CDR1 LNHDA and CDR2 SQIVND come from the germline V gene (reference sequence). The CDR3 here is CASRDGGRANYGYTF. CDR3 DNA: TGTGCCAGTAGGGACGGAGGGAGGGCTAACTATGGCTACACCTTC.

This clone was found a few times. This chain joins TRBV28 and TRBJ1-4; no definite D call. The CDR3 spans 15 residues. Trimming took off 6 bases at V and 14 bases at J, with 25 bases between the two ends. Germline CDR1 and CDR2: MDHEN and SYDVKM. The CDR3 bases are TGTGCCAGCAGCCTTTTTAGTAGTTTGGGTGGGAGGCTGTTTTTT. As protein: CASSLFSSLGGRLFF.

This clone was recorded only once. The chain carries TRBV5-1 and TRBJ2-1, with 7 bases fitting TRBD1. The germline CDR1 and CDR2 sequences are SGHRS and YFSETQ. This CDR3 comprises 15 residues. V shed 4 bases, J shed 8 bases, and the junction held 12 bases outside the gene matches. The CDR3, as DNA: TGCGCCAGCAGCGTTGGGGTCGGGACAGCCTATGAGCAGTTCTTC. Its translation is CASSVGVGTAYEQFF. Supplemented by reference TRBV5-1 and TRBJ2-1, the full variable domain reads KAGVTQTPRYLIKTRGQQVTLSCSPISGHRSVSWYQQTPGQGLQFLFEYFSETQRNKGNFPGRFSGRQFSNSRSEMNVSTLELGDSALYLCASSVGVGTAYEQFFGPGTRLTVL.

The chain combines TRBV19 with TRBJ1-5; TRBD1 might be the D (5 bases). CDR1 is LNHDA and CDR2 is SQIVND in the germline V gene (reference sequence). The CDR3 consists of 15 residues. V lost 5 bases and J lost 3, with 14 bases in between. CDR3 nucleotides: TGTGCCAGTAGTCCGGACAAGTGGGACAATCAGCCCCAGCATTTT. This translates into CASSPDKWDNQPQHF.

The chain couples TRBV21-1 to TRBJ1-5; TRBD1 is the table's D call, not checked against the DNA. TRBV21-1 has pseudogene status. This CDR3 contains 14 residues. The CDR3, as DNA: TGTGCCACCATAGAAGGCAGGAACAATCAGCCCCAGCATTTT. It translates to CATIEGRNNQPQHF.

This clone was counted a single time. The rearrangement uses TRBV21-1 and TRBJ1-2; the table assigns TRBD1, which was not confirmed against the DNA. TRBV21-1 is flagged as a pseudogene. The CDR3 has 16 residues. CDR3 protein: CASNPRSQGPGGSYTF. The CDR3 nucleotides are TGTGCCAGCAACCCTCGTTCTCAGGGGCCAGGGGGTAGCTACACCTTC.

This sequence joins TRBV4-1 and TRBJ2-4; 7 bases fit TRBD1. The J segment lost 3 bases and the V segment lost 1 base, leaving 6 bases of the junction unmatched. This CDR3 spans 16 amino acids. Per germline, CDR1 MGHRA and CDR2 YSYEKL. CDR3 residues: CASSQGQGDGKNIQYF. The CDR3 region has the DNA TGCGCCAGCAGCCAAGGTCAGGGGGACGGCAAAAACATTCAGTACTTC.

The V and J genes are TRBV5-1 and TRBJ2-5, with a possible D match to TRBD1 (6 bases). The length of the CDR3 is 16 residues. Trimming shortened V by 2 bases and J by 4 bases, and 18 bases separated the two germline ends. CDR1 and CDR2 from the germline V gene are SGHRS and YFSETQ. In DNA, the CDR3 is TGCGCCAGCAGCTTTATCTCAGGGGCGCTTGGAGAGACCCAGTACTTC. Amino acids: CASSFISGALGETQYF.

The rearrangement joins TRBV19 to TRBJ1-6; no clear D gene. V was trimmed by 0 bases and J by 0 bases, leaving 6 bases between them. Germline assignment: CDR1 LNHDA and CDR2 SQIVND (reference sequence). CDR3 length: 16 amino acids. This chain's CDR3 is CASSIEGSSYNSPLHF. CDR3 DNA sequence: TGTGCCAGTAGTATAGAAGGGAGCTCCTATAATTCACCCCTCCACTTT. The variable domain in full, completed from reference TRBV19 and TRBJ1-6, reads DGGITQSPKYLFRKEGQNVTLSCEQNLNHDAMYWYRQDPGQGLRLIYYSQIVNDFQKGDIAEGYSVSREKKESFPLTVTSAQKNPTAFYLCASSIEGSSYNSPLHFGNGTRLTVT.

To note about this clone: Additional DNA sequences in this sample encode the identical CDR3. The chain links TRBV6-5 to TRBJ1-1; 9 bases match TRBD1. The CDR3 consists of 15 residues. V lost 0 bases and J lost 1; bases outside the gene matches: 0. Germline-derived CDR1 and CDR2 are MNHEY and SVGAGI. This CDR3 is CASSYSGQGNTEAFF. CDR3 bases: TGTGCCAGCAGTTACTCGGGACAGGGGAACACTGAAGCTTTCTTT.

The chain couples TRBV15 to TRBJ1-1; D is possibly TRBD1 (5 bases). The CDR3 sequence is 17 residues long. Germline CDR1 and CDR2: LNHNV and YYDKDF (reference sequence). Trimming pared 0 bases from V and 1 base from J, leaving 15 bases between. CDR3: CATSRDLTLGGNTEAFF. CDR3 in DNA: TGTGCCACCAGCAGAGATCTAACCCTGGGGGGGAACACTGAAGCTTTCTTT.

V gene TRBV24-1 combines with J gene TRBJ1-5; no clear D. The CDR3 loop spans 13 amino acids. Trimming took 7 bases from V and 11 from J, leaving 17 bases between them. Germline values: CDR1 KGHDR, CDR2 SFDVKD. DNA of the CDR3: TGTGCCACCAGAAATTTCGAGGATCGGACCCAGCATTTT. As protein: CATRNFEDRTQHF.

This rearrangement joins TRBV5-1 to TRBJ1-5, with D perhaps matching TRBD1 (5 bases). The CDR3 totals 13 residues. Trimming left V 1 base short and J 5 bases short, with 7 bases between. Germline assignment: CDR1 SGHRS and CDR2 YFSETQ. The CDR3 loop reads CASSLQGDQPQHF. CDR3 DNA sequence: TGCGCCAGCAGCTTGCAGGGTGATCAGCCCCAGCATTTT.

V usage is TRBV18 and J usage is TRBJ1-5; 7 bases are shared with TRBD1. The V gene end was trimmed by 4 bases and the J gene end by 2 bases; junction bases not matched to a gene: 5. Per germline, CDR1 KGHSH and CDR2 LQKENI. The CDR3 extends over 15 amino acids. CDR3 sequence: CASSQGAPGNQPQHF. CDR3 nucleotides: TGTGCCAGCTCACAGGGGGCCCCGGGCAATCAGCCCCAGCATTTT.

The rearrangement links TRBV19 to TRBJ1-2, with TRBD1 matching over 12 bases. Germline V gives CDR1 LNHDA, CDR2 SQIVND (reference sequence). The CDR3 loop spans 16 amino acids. After removal of 6 bases from V and 8 bases from J, the junction contained 13 bases not matched to a gene. The CDR3 spells CASSPGTGGLTGGYTF. The CDR3 DNA sequence: TGTGCCAGTAGCCCCGGGACAGGGGGCTTGACGGGAGGCTACACCTTC.

This clone was seen once. The rearrangement links TRBV7-8 to TRBJ2-3; D uncertain. Trimming pared 8 bases from V and 3 bases from J, leaving 6 bases between. This CDR3 has 11 amino acids. The V gene's germline CDR1 is SGHVS and CDR2 FQNEAQ. CDR3 sequence: CASRRTDTQYF. The CDR3 bases are TGTGCCAGCCGGAGAACAGATACGCAGTATTTT. The whole variable domain, remainder taken from reference TRBV7-8 and TRBJ2-3, is GAGVSQSPRYKVAKRGQDVALRCDPISGHVSLFWYQQALGQGPEFLTYFQNEAQLDKSGLPSDRFFAERPEGSVSTLKIQRTQQEDSAVYLCASRRTDTQYFGPGTRLTVL.

CDR3 in amino acids: CASSPTGGPEAFF. In nucleotides, the CDR3 is TGTGCCAGCAGCCCAACAGGGGGGCCTGAAGCTTTCTTT. The rearrangement links TRBV11-2 to TRBJ1-1; 8 bases are shared with TRBD1. The germline V gene encodes CDR1 SGHAT and CDR2 FQNNGV. The J segment lost 6 bases and the V segment lost 5 bases, leaving 5 bases of the junction unmatched. The CDR3 loop spans 13 amino acids.

The J gene is TRBJ1-2, the V gene TRBV9; a weak D match, TRBD1 (6 bases). The germline V gene has CDR1 SGDLS and CDR2 YYNGEE. This CDR3 is built from 16 residues. Trimming removed 0 bases at V and 4 bases at J, with 16 bases between. The CDR3 nucleotides are TGTGCCAGCAGCGTAGCTACGGTAGGGGGAGTCTATGGCTACACCTTC. It codes for CASSVATVGGVYGYTF.

The CDR3 loop is CASSQVGGRAVSEKLFF. The CDR3 DNA is TGTGCCAGCAGCCAAGTGGGGGGGAGAGCTGTAAGTGAAAAACTGTTTTTT. The V gene is TRBV4-2, the J gene TRBJ1-4, with a possible D match to TRBD1 (5 bases). Per the germline V gene, CDR1 is LGHNA and CDR2 is YNFKEQ. This CDR3 comprises 17 residues. The V and J ends lost 1 base and 7 bases respectively, with 19 bases between them.